The rows below give T cell receptor beta chains drawn from one sample of a study of T cells after yellow fever vaccination. TCRdb re-derived calls from the 5' RACE reads in MiXCR, one entry per CDR3 protein. The data show 500,000 to 650,000 distinct CDR3 sequences, 10% to 15% seen once. Sequences were derived from PBMCs, sampled on the day of the yellow fever booster vaccination. The receptors derive from a man aged 25-40 years who received the YFV17D yellow fever vaccine. CDR3s include the opening cysteine and the closing phenylalanine or tryptophan. The D gene is left open where the match is weak. The listing skips clone size in some rows; elsewhere it reads once, few, many or a size class.

>NA|TRBJ2-1|TRBV15|NA
TGTGCCACCAGCCCCTCTGGTGATGAGCAGTTCTTC
CATSPSGDEQFF
>TRBD1|TRBJ1-1|TRBV12-3/TRBV12-4|NA
TGTGCCAGCAGCGTGACAGGGATAAACACTGAAGCTTTCTTT
CASSVTGINTEAFF
>NA|TRBJ2-2|TRBV5-1|NA
TGCGCCAGCAGCTTGGCCTTGCGATCGAACACCGGGGAGCTGTTTTTT
CASSLALRSNTGELFF
>TRBD2|TRBJ2-1|TRBV28|many
TGTGCCAGCAGTTTATTGTCTAGCGGACATAGGAATGAGCAGTTCTTC
CASSLLSSGHRNEQFF
>NA|TRBJ2-5|TRBV12-3/TRBV12-4|NA
TGTGCCAGCAGCCGCGGGACAAAACAAGAGACCCAGTACTTC
CASSRGTKQETQYF
>TRBD2|TRBJ2-5|TRBV29-1|NA
TGCAGCGTAATAGCGGGAGAAGAGACCCAGTACTTC
CSVIAGEETQYF
>TRBD1|TRBJ2-7|TRBV19|NA
TGTGCCACTCAAGACAGGGACCCTTACGAGCAGTACTTC
CATQDRDPYEQYF
>NA|TRBJ1-2|TRBV6-1|few
TGTGCCAGCAGCCCCGGAATCGGACAGAACTATGGCTACACCTTC
CASSPGIGQNYGYTF
>NA|TRBJ1-1|TRBV20-1|few
TGCAGTGCGCACGCAGGGGTTAACACTGAAGCTTTCTTT
CSAHAGVNTEAFF
>NA|TRBJ1-2|TRBV18|NA
TGTGCCAGCTCAGAGCTTAACTATGGCTACACCTTC
CASSELNYGYTF
>TRBD2|TRBJ2-5|TRBV29-1|few
TGCAGCGTTCAAACTAGCGGGGGCAAAGAGACCCAGTACTTC
CSVQTSGGKETQYF
>TRBD1|TRBJ2-1|TRBV5-1|many
TGCGCCAGCAGCTTGGAGCTGGGACAGGGCGGCCTAGAGCAGTTCTTC
CASSLELGQGGLEQFF
>NA|TRBJ2-7|TRBV12-3/TRBV12-4|NA
TGTGCCAGCAGTTTCGGCGGGACCCTCGGGGACGAGCAGTACTTC
CASSFGGTLGDEQYF
>TRBD1|TRBJ2-1|TRBV6-5|few
TGTGCCAGCAGCCCCAGACGGACAGGCGCCAAATCCAATGAGCAGTTCTTC
CASSPRRTGAKSNEQFF
>NA|TRBJ1-1|TRBV5-1|NA
TGCGCCAGCAGCCGGGAACGGGCCACTGAAGCTTTCTTT
CASSRERATEAFF
>TRBD2|TRBJ2-3|TRBV5-1|few
TGCGCCAGCAGCTTGATACTAGCGGGAGTGGCAGATACGCAGTATTTT
CASSLILAGVADTQYF
>NA|TRBJ1-1|TRBV29-1|NA
TGCAGCGTCGGACAGCGAATGAACACTGAAGCTTTCTTT
CSVGQRMNTEAFF
>TRBD1|TRBJ2-5|TRBV24-1|NA
TGTGCCACCAGCACGGGACAGGTGACCTGGAGGCAAGAGACCCAGTACTTC
CATSTGQVTWRQETQYF
>NA|TRBJ2-5|TRBV12-3/TRBV12-4|few
TGTGCCAGCAGTTTAGCGGAAAAGACCCAGTACTTC
CASSLAEKTQYF
>TRBD2|TRBJ2-3|TRBV20-1|NA
TGCAGTGCTAGGTCCAGCGGGAGGGCCATTACAGATACGCAGTATTTT
CSARSSGRAITDTQYF
>TRBD2|TRBJ2-7|TRBV11-2|few
TGTGCCAGCAGCCGCCCGGGGACTAGAACCTACGAGCAGTACTTC
CASSRPGTRTYEQYF
>NA|TRBJ1-5|TRBV7-2|NA
TGTGCCAGCAGTCGGCAGCCGAATAGCAATCAGCCCCAGCATTTT
CASSRQPNSNQPQHF
>TRBD1|TRBJ2-7|TRBV5-1|NA
TGCGCCAGCACCCCGGACAGGTTTCTCTACGAGCAGTACTTC
CASTPDRFLYEQYF
>TRBD2|TRBJ2-3|TRBV20-1|NA
TGCAGTGCTAGAGACCCAATGACTAGCGCAGATACGCAGTATTTT
CSARDPMTSADTQYF
>TRBD1|TRBJ1-5|TRBV7-2|few
TGTGCCAGCAGCTCTGACAGGGCTGGTCAGCCCCAGCATTTT
CASSSDRAGQPQHF
>TRBD1|TRBJ2-7|TRBV7-9|NA
TGTGCCAGCAGCTTCCAGGGGGCTTATGGAGAGCAGTACTTC
CASSFQGAYGEQYF
>NA|TRBJ2-1|TRBV6-2/TRBV6-3|NA
TGTGCCAGCAGTCCTGGCGGGATCGGTGAGCAGTTCTTC
CASSPGGIGEQFF
>NA|TRBJ1-3|TRBV7-2|few
TGTGCCAGCAGCACTCAGGGGAGGGTGTCTGGAAACACCATATATTTT
CASSTQGRVSGNTIYF
>NA|TRBJ2-2|TRBV6-1|NA
TGTGCCAGCAGGGGGGGACACACCGGGGAGCTGTTTTTT
CASRGGHTGELFF
>NA|TRBJ1-1|TRBV6-5|NA
TGTGCCAGCAGTTACTCGGCAGGGGTGAGGACTGAAGCTTTCTTT
CASSYSAGVRTEAFF
>NA|TRBJ1-1|TRBV5-1|many
TGCGCCAGCAGCTTGGCCTATGGGCAGTCTAATGAAGCTTTCTTT
CASSLAYGQSNEAFF
>NA|TRBJ1-1|TRBV5-1|few
TGCGCCAGCAGCGGGGGTGGAAACACTGAAGCTTTCTTT
CASSGGGNTEAFF
>NA|TRBJ2-2|TRBV5-4|few
TGTGCCAGCACCCGGGCGGGGCCGGGGGAGCTGTTTTTT
CASTRAGPGELFF
>NA|TRBJ1-3|TRBV27|NA
TGTGCCAGCAGTTTGACAGCCTCTGGAAACACCATATATTTT
CASSLTASGNTIYF
>NA|TRBJ2-1|TRBV6-2/TRBV6-3|few
TGTGCCAGCAGCCCCTCCGGCGGAGGGGGCGCCGTTCAGTTCTTC
CASSPSGGGGAVQFF
>TRBD2|TRBJ2-2|TRBV11-2|many
TGTGCCAGCAGCCGCGGTGGCGGGAGTATTTCGAACACCGGGGAGCTGTTTTTT
CASSRGGGSISNTGELFF
>NA|TRBJ2-1|TRBV5-1|NA
TGCGCCAGCAGCTTGGTTATCGATGAGCAGTTCTTC
CASSLVIDEQFF
>NA|TRBJ2-1|TRBV7-9|NA
TGTGCCAGCAGCTCGACAGCGCGTCTGCCCAATGAGCAGTTCTTC
CASSSTARLPNEQFF
>NA|TRBJ1-1|TRBV7-3|few
TGTGCCAGCAGCATACTCCCGGGCCCCGGAAAGATGACTGAAGCTTTCTTT
CASSILPGPGKMTEAFF
>NA|TRBJ2-7|TRBV5-4|few
TGTGCCAGCAGCCAAAGGGCGGGCTACGAGCAGTACTTC
CASSQRAGYEQYF
>NA|TRBJ2-2|TRBV10-2|few
TGCGCCAGCGGGAGGACAGGAAGAACCGGGGAGCTGTTTTTT
CASGRTGRTGELFF
>TRBD2|TRBJ2-2|TRBV4-3|few
TGCGCCAGCAGCCAACTATTTAGCGGGAGTACCGGGGAGCTGTTTTTT
CASSQLFSGSTGELFF
>NA|TRBJ2-5|TRBV7-2|NA
TGTGCCAGCAGCTTAGCTAGCATTCAAGAGACCCAGTACTTC
CASSLASIQETQYF
>NA|TRBJ2-1|TRBV7-2|few
TGTGCCAGCCTTCCCATGGGTAGCCACTCCTACAATGAGCAGTTCTTC
CASLPMGSHSYNEQFF
>TRBD2|TRBJ2-1|TRBV5-1|NA
TGCGCTACAAGCTTTCGGGGAATAGCGGGAGGGAACAATGAGCAGTTCTTC
CATSFRGIAGGNNEQFF
>TRBD1|TRBJ1-5|TRBV6-2/TRBV6-3|few
TGTGCCAGCAGTTACTCCATGGGACAGGACGTGAATCAGCCCCAGCATTTT
CASSYSMGQDVNQPQHF
>NA|TRBJ1-1|TRBV19|NA
TGTGCCAGTAGTATCCCAGGGGACACTGAAGCTTTCTTT
CASSIPGDTEAFF
>TRBD1|TRBJ2-2|TRBV29-1|many
TGCAGCGTGGTCCCGGGACAGGGGATAAGGACCGGGGAGCTGTTTTTT
CSVVPGQGIRTGELFF
>TRBD2|TRBJ2-7|TRBV28|NA
TGTGCCAGCAGATGGCCGTGGGAGGGCGGCGAGCAGTACTTC
CASRWPWEGGEQYF
>NA|TRBJ2-5|TRBV12-3/TRBV12-4|NA
TGTGCCAGCAGCTGGGCTGAAAAAGAGACCCAGTACTTC
CASSWAEKETQYF
>NA|TRBJ2-3|TRBV5-1|once
TGCGCCAGCAGCTTGGTAGCCAGATCAGATACGCAGTATTTT
CASSLVARSDTQYF
>NA|TRBJ2-5|TRBV20-1|few
TGCAGTGCTAGAGAGGACGGTCCCGGGACCCAGTACTTC
CSAREDGPGTQYF
>NA|TRBJ1-2|TRBV19|few
TGTGCCAGTAGTGTGACGGATCTGATTAACTATGGCTACACCTTC
CASSVTDLINYGYTF
>NA|TRBJ2-1|TRBV12-3/TRBV12-4|NA
TGTGCCAGCACCGAACGGGGGAATGAGCAGTTCTTC
CASTERGNEQFF
>NA|TRBJ2-1|TRBV15|few
TGTGCCACCCATAGCGGAGGCTCCTACAATGAGCAGTTCTTC
CATHSGGSYNEQFF
>NA|TRBJ2-7|TRBV29-1|few
TGCAGCGTTGAAGATGGAATCAGGGTCGAGCAGTACTTC
CSVEDGIRVEQYF
>TRBD2|TRBJ2-7|TRBV30|NA
TGTGCCTGGAGTGTAGGCGGGAGCTTGTACGAGCAGTACTTC
CAWSVGGSLYEQYF
>NA|TRBJ2-3|TRBV12-3/TRBV12-4|NA
TGTGCCAGCAGTTTAAGGGGGCTAGCGACTGCGCAGTATTTT
CASSLRGLATAQYF
>NA|TRBJ2-7|TRBV6-2/TRBV6-3|NA
TGTGCCAGCAGTTGGCAGGGCCCATACGAGCAGTACTTC
CASSWQGPYEQYF
>TRBD1|TRBJ1-5|TRBV28|few
TGTGCCAGCAGTTGGCAGGGGGCAAATCAGCCCCAGCATTTT
CASSWQGANQPQHF